This is a list of T cell receptor beta chains from one sample in a study of blood T cells in healthy people across ages. TCRdb independently ran MiXCR on the 5' RACE reads; one entry per CDR3 protein. The sample has 600,000 to 650,000 distinct CDR3 sequences, around three fifths seen once. Sequencing was done on a sample of blood. All receptors derive from a man between 60 and 70 years old in good health. Each CDR3 is given without its conserved first and last residue. Fields, in order: V gene, CDR3 length, J gene, CDR3 protein.

TRBV4-1,14,TRBJ2-1,ASSQELGLAYNEQF
TRBV10-3,12,TRBJ2-5,AINAEDGQETQY
TRBV29-1,12,TRBJ2-1,SAKRGAPLNEQF
TRBV20-1,14,TRBJ1-6,SARDRVGTYNSPLH
TRBV5-1,13,TRBJ1-1,ASSSSQVLKTEAF
TRBV11-2,14,TRBJ2-5,ASSLGDTGYQETQY
TRBV13,16,TRBJ2-2,ASRDRTRTSGGSGELF
TRBV3-1,12,TRBJ2-1,ASSSPGSGNEQF
TRBV3-1,14,TRBJ2-5,ASSQVTGGLGETQY
TRBV7-2,12,TRBJ2-3,ASSFRASTDTQY
TRBV5-5,14,TRBJ2-7,ASSLEALAGVYEQY
TRBV11-2,16,TRBJ2-3,ASSFLIQGAGGTDTQY
TRBV5-1,10,TRBJ2-3,TSSLIADTQY
TRBV2,15,-,ASSDGGRRSGGNIQY
TRBV28,16,TRBJ2-6,ASSLRTGVLPGANVLT
TRBV7-9,13,TRBJ1-1,ASSPILRVNTEAF